The TCR beta chain described here comes from a study of cytomegalovirus exposure and HLA in healthy donors. The PCR ran on 60 Vbeta and 13 Jbeta primers. Using immunoSEQ multiplex PCR, the repertoire was profiled, and TCRdb retains in-frame clones only, with some absent. The sample has some 110,000 clones, approximately 78% seen once. By share of the sample, this clone is medium-sized. CDR3 length equals 16 residues. CDR1 is SGHKS and CDR2 is YYEKEE in the germline V gene (reference sequence). Trimming shortened V by 0 bases and J by 3 bases, and 16 bases separated the two germline ends. Nominally healthy donors were sampled, though unrecorded immune exposures were likely.

The J gene is TRBJ2-7, the V gene TRBV5-5; the D is unclear. The TCR comes from a man aged 40-55 years in good health and CMV-seronegative. The sequenced material came from PBMCs. CDR3 bases: TGTGCCAGCAGCTTGGAATGGAGCGCCGTTAGCTACGAGCAGTACTTC. It yields the protein CASSLEWSAVSYEQYF.